This TCR beta chain was retrieved from a study of blood T cell repertoires in COVID-19. Authors' processing steps: Reference gene primer amplification gave estimated nucleated cell counts. Libraries were prepared by immunoSEQ multiplex PCR; TCRdb keeps only in-frame clonotypes and omits some of them. V and J calls and clone size are copied from that table; D and trimming were computed from the DNA. The sample lists a few hundred thousand clones; over 75% were seen once. The CDR3 covers 16 residues. CDR1 DFQATT and CDR2 SNEGSKA come from the germline V gene (reference sequence). The ends were cut back, 3 bases at V and 2 bases at J, with 20 bases in the middle. Participants, about 18 to 90 years old, spanned around 25 US areas. Before being deemed recovered, Cohort 3 donors had two negative PCRs, clearance, or symptom resolution.

The sample comprised PBMCs or T cells enriched from blood (not recorded which). This chain uses TRBV20-1 with TRBJ2-7; D is unclear. This clonotype originated in a man aged 25 to 40 who had recovered from COVID-19. The CDR3 reads CSASGHGADAAYEQYF. Written as DNA, the CDR3 is TGCAGTGCTAGTGGTCATGGAGCAGACGCAGCCTACGAGCAGTACTTC.